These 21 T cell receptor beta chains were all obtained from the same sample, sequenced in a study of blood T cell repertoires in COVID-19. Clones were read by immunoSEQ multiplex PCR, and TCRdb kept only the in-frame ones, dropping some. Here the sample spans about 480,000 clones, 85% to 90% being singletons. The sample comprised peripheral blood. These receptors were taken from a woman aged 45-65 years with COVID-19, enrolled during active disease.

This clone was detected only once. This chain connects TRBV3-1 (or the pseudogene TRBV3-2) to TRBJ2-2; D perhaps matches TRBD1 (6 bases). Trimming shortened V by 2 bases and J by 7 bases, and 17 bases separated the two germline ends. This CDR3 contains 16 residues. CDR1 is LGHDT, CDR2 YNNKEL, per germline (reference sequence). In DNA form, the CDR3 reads TGTGCCAGCAGCCAACCGTTTGGGGGCCTCGTCGGGGAGCTGTTTTTT. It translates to CASSQPFGGLVGELFF.

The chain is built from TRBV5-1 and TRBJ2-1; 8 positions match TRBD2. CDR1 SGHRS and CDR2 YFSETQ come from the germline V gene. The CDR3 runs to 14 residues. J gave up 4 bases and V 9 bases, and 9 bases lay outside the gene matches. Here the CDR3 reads CATGPGLGYNEQFF. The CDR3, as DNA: TGCGCCACGGGTCCGGGACTAGGGTACAATGAGCAGTTCTTC. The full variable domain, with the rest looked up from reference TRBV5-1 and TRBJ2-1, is KAGVTQTPRYLIKTRGQQVTLSCSPISGHRSVSWYQQTPGQGLQFLFEYFSETQRNKGNFPGRFSGRQFSNSRSEMNVSTLELGDSALYLCATGPGLGYNEQFFGPGTRLTVL.

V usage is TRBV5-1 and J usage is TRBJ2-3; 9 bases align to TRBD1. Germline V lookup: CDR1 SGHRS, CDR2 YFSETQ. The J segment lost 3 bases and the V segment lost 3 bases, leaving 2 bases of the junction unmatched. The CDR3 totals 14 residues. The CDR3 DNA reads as TGCGCCAGCAGCTCCGGGACAGGGACAGATACGCAGTATTTT. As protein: CASSSGTGTDTQYF.

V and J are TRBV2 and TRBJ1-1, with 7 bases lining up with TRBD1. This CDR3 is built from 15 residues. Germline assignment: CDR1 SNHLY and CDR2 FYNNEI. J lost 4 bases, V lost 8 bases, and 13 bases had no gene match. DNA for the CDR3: TGTGCCAGCCTCCGCGACAGGGTATCTACCACTGAAGCTTTCTTT. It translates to CASLRDRVSTTEAFF.

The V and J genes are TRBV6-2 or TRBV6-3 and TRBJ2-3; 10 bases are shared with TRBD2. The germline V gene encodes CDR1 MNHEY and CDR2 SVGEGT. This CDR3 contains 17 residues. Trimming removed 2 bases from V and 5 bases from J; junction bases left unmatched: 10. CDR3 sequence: CASSYRPASGGGDTQYF. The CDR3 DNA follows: TGTGCCAGCAGTTACAGGCCGGCTAGCGGGGGTGGAGATACGCAGTATTTT.

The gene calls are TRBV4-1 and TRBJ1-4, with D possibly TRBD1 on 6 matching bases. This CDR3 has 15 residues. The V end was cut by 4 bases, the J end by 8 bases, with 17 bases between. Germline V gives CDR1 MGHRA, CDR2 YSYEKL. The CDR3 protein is CASSLRGQPGEKLFF. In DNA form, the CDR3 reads TGCGCCAGCAGCCTAAGAGGACAGCCGGGCGAAAAACTGTTTTTT.

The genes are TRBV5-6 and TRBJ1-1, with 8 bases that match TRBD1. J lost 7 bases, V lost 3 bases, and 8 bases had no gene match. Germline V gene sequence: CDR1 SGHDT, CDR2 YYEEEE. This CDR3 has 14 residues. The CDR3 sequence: CASSWDTDRGEAFF. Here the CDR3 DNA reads TGTGCCAGCAGCTGGGACACTGACAGGGGTGAAGCTTTCTTT.

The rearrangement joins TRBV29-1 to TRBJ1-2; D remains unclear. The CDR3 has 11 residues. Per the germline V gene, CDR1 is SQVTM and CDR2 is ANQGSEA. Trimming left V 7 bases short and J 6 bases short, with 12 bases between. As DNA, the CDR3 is TGCAGCGCCCTATTGCGCGATGGCTACACCTTC. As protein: CSALLRDGYTF.

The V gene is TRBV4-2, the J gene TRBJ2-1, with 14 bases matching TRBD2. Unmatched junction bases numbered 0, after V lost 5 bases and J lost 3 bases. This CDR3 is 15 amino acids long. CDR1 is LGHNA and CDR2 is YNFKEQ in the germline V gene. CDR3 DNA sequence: TGTGCCAGCAGCGGGACTAGCGGGGGCTACAATGAGCAGTTCTTC. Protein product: CASSGTSGGYNEQFF.

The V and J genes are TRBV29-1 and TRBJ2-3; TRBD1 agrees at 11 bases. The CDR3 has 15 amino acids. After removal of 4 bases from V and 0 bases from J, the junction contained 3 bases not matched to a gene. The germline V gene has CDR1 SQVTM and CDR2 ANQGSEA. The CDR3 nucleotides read TGCAGCGTTGTTGGGACAGGGGGTAGCACAGATACGCAGTATTTT. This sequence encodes CSVVGTGGSTDTQYF.

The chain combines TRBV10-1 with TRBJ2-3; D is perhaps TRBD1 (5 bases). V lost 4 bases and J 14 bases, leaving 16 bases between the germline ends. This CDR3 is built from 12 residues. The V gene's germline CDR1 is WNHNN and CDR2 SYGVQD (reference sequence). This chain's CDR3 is CASSATGLPAYF. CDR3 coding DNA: TGCGCCAGCAGTGCAACAGGCCTTCCGGCGTATTTT.

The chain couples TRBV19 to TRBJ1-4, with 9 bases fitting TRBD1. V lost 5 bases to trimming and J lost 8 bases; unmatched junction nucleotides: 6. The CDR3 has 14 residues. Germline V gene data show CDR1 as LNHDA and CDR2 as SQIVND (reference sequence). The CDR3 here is CASSSGQGHEKLFF. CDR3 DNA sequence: TGTGCCAGTAGTTCCGGACAGGGGCACGAAAAACTGTTTTTT.

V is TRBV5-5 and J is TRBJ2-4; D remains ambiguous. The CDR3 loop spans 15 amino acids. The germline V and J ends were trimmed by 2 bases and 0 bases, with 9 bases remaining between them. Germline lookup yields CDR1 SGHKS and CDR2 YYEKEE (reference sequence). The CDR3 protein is CASSFEFLAKNIQYF. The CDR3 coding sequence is TGTGCCAGCAGCTTTGAGTTTCTAGCCAAAAACATTCAGTACTTC. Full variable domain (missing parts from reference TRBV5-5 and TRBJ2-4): DAGVTQSPTHLIKTRGQQVTLRCSPISGHKSVSWYQQVLGQGPQFIFQYYEKEERGRGNFPDRFSARQFPNYSSELNVNALLLGDSALYLCASSFEFLAKNIQYFGAGTRLSVL.

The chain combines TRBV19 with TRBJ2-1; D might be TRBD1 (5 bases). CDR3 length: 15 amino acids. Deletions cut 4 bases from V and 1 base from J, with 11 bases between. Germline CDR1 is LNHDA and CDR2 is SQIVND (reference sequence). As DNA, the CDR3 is TGTGCCAGTAGTAGCCCCTCAGGGTCCTACAATGAGCAGTTCTTC. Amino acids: CASSSPSGSYNEQFF.

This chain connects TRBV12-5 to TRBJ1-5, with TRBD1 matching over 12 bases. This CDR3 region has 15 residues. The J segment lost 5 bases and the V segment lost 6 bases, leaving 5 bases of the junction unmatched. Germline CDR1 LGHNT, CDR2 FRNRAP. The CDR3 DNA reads TGTGCTAGTGGAACGGGACAGGGGGCATATCAGCCCCAGCATTTT. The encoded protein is CASGTGQGAYQPQHF.

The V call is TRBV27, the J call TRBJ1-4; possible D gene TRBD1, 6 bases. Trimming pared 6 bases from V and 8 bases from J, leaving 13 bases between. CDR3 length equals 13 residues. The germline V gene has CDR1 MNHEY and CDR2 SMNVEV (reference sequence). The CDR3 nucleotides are TGTGCCAGCAGATACAGGGAGGGAGAAAAACTGTTTTTT. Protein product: CASRYREGEKLFF. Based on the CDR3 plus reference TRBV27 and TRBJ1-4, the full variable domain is EAQVTQNPRYLITVTGKKLTVTCSQNMNHEYMSWYRQDPGLGLRQIYYSMNVEVTDKGDVPEGYKVSRKEKRNFPLILESPSPNQTSLYFCASRYREGEKLFFGSGTQLSVL.

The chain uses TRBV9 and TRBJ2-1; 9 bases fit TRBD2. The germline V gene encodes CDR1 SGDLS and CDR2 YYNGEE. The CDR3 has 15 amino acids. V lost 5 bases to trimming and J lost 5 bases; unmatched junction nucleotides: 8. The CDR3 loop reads CASSLPSGANNEQFF. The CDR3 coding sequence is TGTGCCAGCAGTTTACCTAGCGGGGCAAACAATGAGCAGTTCTTC.

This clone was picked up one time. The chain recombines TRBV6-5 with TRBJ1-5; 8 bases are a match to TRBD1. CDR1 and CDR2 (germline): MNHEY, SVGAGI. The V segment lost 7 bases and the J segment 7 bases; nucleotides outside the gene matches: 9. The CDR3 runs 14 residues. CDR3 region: CASKLTGVRQPQHF. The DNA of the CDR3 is TGTGCCAGCAAACTGACAGGGGTACGGCAGCCCCAGCATTTT.

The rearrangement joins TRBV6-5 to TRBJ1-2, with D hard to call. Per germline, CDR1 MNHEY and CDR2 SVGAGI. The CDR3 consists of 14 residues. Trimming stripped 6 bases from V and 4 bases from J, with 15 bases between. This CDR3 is CASRPGPPPYGYTF. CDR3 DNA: TGTGCCAGCAGGCCTGGCCCTCCCCCCTATGGCTACACCTTC.

The CDR3 bases are TGTGCCAGCAATCCAGGGGCAGGGTATGGCTACACCTTC. Amino acids: CASNPGAGYGYTF. The chain joins TRBV6-6 to TRBJ1-2; D may be TRBD1 (6 bases). Looked up from germline, CDR1 is MNHNY and CDR2 is SVGAGI (reference sequence). Trimming cost V 7 bases and J 5 bases, with 14 bases left between them. The CDR3 loop spans 13 amino acids.

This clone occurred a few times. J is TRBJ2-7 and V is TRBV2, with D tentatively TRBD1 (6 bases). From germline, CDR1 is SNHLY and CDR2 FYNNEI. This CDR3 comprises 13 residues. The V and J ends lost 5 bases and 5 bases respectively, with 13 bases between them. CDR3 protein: CASSNRESDEQYF. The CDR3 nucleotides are TGTGCCAGCAGTAACAGGGAGTCTGACGAGCAGTACTTC.